This record looks at one T cell receptor beta chain sequence and its context. The target antigen is unknown. cDNA libraries for TCR beta contained unique molecular identifiers. It was from about 1 to 10 million T cells that some 470,000 cDNA molecules came. In TCRdb, the PCR reads were re-called with MiXCR into one record per CDR3 protein. Here the sample spans more than 350,000 distinct CDR3 sequences, 30% to 45% being singletons. The data derive from a study of post-analysis software for immune sequencing data. Overall study findings and caveats: The five TRBV segments detected at higher frequency in patients than in controls included TRBV5-6, TRBV5-1 and TRBV20-1.

CDR3 length equals 16 residues. Trimming took 1 base from V and 3 from J; bases not matched to a gene: 5. What was sequenced was blood. The rearrangement uses TRBV12-3 or TRBV12-4 and TRBJ1-3, with TRBD1 matching over 8 bases. The sequence came from a girl aged 2-10 years with multiple sclerosis. The CDR3 loop reads CASSLEFGQGGNTIYF. CDR3 sequence (DNA): TGTGCCAGCAGTTTAGAGTTTGGACAGGGTGGAAACACCATATATTTT.